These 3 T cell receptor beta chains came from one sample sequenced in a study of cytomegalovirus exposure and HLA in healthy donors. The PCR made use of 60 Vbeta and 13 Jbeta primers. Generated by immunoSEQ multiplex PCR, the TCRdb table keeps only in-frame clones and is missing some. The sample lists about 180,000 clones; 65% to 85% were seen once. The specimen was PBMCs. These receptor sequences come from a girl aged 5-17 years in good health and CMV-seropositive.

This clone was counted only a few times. CDR3 protein: CASSQDRVTYNEQFF. CDR3 coding DNA: TGTGCCAGCAGCCAGGACAGGGTAACCTACAATGAGCAGTTCTTC. The chain links TRBV4-2 to TRBJ2-1, with 8 bases lining up with TRBD1. The CDR3 length is 15 residues. V shed 3 bases and J 2 bases; nucleotides not matched to a gene: 3. Germline values: CDR1 LGHNA, CDR2 YNFKEQ.

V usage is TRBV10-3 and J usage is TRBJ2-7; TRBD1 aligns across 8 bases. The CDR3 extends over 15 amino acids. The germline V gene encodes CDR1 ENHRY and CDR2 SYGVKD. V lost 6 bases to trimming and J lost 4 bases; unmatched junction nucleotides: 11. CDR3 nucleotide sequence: TGTGCCATCAGGCTGGGACAGGAGAAGACTTACGAGCAGTACTTC. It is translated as CAIRLGQEKTYEQYF.

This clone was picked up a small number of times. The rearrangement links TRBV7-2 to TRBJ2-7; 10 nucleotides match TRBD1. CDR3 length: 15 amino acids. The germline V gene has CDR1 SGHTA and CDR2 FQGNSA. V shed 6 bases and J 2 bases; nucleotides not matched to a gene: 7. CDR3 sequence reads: CASSPGTGDPYEQYF. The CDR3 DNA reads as TGTGCCAGCAGTCCCGGGACAGGGGATCCCTACGAGCAGTACTTC. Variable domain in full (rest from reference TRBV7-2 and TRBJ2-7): GAGVSQSPSNKVTEKGKDVELRCDPISGHTALYWYRQSLGQGLEFLIYFQGNSAPDKSGLPSDRFSAERTGGSVSTLTIQRTQQEDSAVYLCASSPGTGDPYEQYFGPGTRLTVT.